This T cell receptor beta chain was identified during a study of T-cell reconstitution after alpha-beta-depleted transplantation in children. Unique molecular identifiers featured in how the TCRbeta library was prepared. TCRdb re-derived calls from the PCR reads in MiXCR, one entry per CDR3 protein. The sample lists under 750,000 distinct CDR3 sequences, more than 20% occurring once. V dropped 1 base and J dropped 2 bases, with 6 bases sitting between them. The CDR3 is made up of 13 amino acids. Germline CDR1 is SGHAT and CDR2 is FQNNGV. Study-level points and caveats: Counts and diversity of T cells one year after transplant came mostly from newly produced T cells.

This clonotype showed up just a few times. Its antigen remains unidentified. J is TRBJ2-7 and V is TRBV11-2; D remains ambiguous. The source was PBMCs, mostly from graft donor cells, collected 360 days after TCRalphabeta/CD19-depleted stem cell transplant. The sequence came from a boy less than two years old who had a stem cell transplant for acute myeloid leukemia, so the T cells may come from the graft donor. The CDR3, as DNA: TGTGCCAGCAGCTTAGTTGGTCCCTACGAGCAGTACGTC. Its translation: CASSLVGPYEQYV.